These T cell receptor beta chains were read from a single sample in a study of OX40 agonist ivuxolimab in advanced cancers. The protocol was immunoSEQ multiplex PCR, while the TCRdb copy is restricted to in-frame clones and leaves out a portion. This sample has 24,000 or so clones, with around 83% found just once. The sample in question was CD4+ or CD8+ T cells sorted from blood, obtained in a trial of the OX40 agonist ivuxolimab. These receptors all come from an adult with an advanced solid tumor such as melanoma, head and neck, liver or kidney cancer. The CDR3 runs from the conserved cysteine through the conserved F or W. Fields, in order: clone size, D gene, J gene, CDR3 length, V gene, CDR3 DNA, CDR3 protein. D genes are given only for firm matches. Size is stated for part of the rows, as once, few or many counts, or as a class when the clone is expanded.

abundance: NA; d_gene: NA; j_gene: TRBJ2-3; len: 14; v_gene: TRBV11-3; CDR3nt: TGTGCCAGCAGCTTGAGCGGGTACACAGATACGCAGTATTTT; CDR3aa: CASSLSGYTDTQYF
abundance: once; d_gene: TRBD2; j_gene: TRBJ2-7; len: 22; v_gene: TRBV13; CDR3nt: TGTGCCAGCAGCCGCGCTGGGACTAGCGGGGAAATTTTACCGATGACTACCTACGAGCAGTACTTC; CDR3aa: CASSRAGTSGEILPMTTYEQYF
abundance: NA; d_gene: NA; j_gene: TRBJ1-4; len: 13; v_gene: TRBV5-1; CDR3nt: TGCGCCAGCAGCGTCGGAAATAATGAAAAACTGTTTTTT; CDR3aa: CASSVGNNEKLFF
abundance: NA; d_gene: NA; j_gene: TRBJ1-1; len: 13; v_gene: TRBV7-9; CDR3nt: TGTGCCAGCACCTCCGGGGGCCGCACTGGAGCTTTCTTT; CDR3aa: CASTSGGRTGAFF
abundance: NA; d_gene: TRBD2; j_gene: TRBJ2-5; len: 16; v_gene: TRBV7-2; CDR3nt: TGTGCCAGCAGCACCCAAGGGGTAGCGGGGCGAGAGACCCAGTACTTC; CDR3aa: CASSTQGVAGRETQYF
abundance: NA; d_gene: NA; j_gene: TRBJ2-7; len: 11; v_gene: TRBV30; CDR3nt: TGTGCCTGGAGCGCAGGGCCCGAGCAGTACTTC; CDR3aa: CAWSAGPEQYF
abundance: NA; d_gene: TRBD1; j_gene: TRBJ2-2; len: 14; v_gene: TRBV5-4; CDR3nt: TGTGCCAGCAGCTTGGCAGGGGGCACCGGGGAGCTGTTTTTT; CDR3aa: CASSLAGGTGELFF
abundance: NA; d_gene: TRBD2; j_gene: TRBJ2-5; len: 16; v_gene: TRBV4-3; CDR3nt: TGCGCCAGCAGCCAAGACGTAGGGACTATCGAAGGGACCCAGTACTTC; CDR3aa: CASSQDVGTIEGTQYF
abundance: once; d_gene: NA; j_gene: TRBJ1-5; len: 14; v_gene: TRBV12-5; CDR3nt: TGTGCTAGTGGTTTGGGAGAGGGATCGGGGCCCCAGCATTTT; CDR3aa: CASGLGEGSGPQHF
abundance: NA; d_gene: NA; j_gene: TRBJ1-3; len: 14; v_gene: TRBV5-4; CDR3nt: TGTGCCAGCAGCTTGGGTGGTAACGTAAACACCATATATTTT; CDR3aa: CASSLGGNVNTIYF
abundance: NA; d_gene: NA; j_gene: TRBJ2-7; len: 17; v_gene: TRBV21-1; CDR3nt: TGTGCCAGCAGCATAAGGGGTATTCGTGACGGCTCCTACGAGCAGTACTTC; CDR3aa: CASSIRGIRDGSYEQYF
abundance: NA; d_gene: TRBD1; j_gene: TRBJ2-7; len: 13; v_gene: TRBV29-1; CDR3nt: TGCAGCGTTCGGACAGGGTCCTTCTACGAGCAGTACTTC; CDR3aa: CSVRTGSFYEQYF
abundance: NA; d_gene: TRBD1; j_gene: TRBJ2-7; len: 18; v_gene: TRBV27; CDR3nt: TGTGCCAGCAGTCTTTCCCAAGCCCCGACAGGGGGACTCTACGAGCAGTACTTC; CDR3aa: CASSLSQAPTGGLYEQYF
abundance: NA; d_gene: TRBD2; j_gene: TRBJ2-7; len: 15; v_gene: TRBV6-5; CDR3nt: TGTGCCAGCAGTTACGTTGGGGGAGGGTCGGGGGAGCAGTACTTC; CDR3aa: CASSYVGGGSGEQYF
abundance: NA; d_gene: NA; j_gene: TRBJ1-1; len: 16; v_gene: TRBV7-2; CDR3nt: TGTGCCAGCAGCTTAAAGGCGGCAGGTTCGAACACTGAAGCTTTCTTT; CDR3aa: CASSLKAAGSNTEAFF
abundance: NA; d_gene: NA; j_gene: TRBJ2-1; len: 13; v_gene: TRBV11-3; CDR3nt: TGTGCCAGCAGCTTAGAGGCAGTCAATGAGCAGTTCTTC; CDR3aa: CASSLEAVNEQFF
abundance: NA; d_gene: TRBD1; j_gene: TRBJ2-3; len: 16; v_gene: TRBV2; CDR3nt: TGTGCCAGCAGTGGGTTGGACAGGGTGAGCACAGATACGCAGTATTTT; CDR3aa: CASSGLDRVSTDTQYF
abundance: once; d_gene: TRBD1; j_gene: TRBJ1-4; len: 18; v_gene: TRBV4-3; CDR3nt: TGCGCCAGCAGCCAAGAACGAACAGGGGCCGCAACTAATGAAAAACTGTTTTTT; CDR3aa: CASSQERTGAATNEKLFF
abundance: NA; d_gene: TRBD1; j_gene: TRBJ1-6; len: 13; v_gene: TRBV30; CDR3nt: TGTGCCTGGGCGACAGGGGGCGATTCACCCCTCCACTTT; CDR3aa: CAWATGGDSPLHF
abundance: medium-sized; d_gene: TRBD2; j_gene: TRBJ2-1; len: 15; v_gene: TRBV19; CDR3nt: TGTGCCAGTAGTATAGTAGCGGGAGCTCTCAATGAGCAGTTCTTC; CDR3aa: CASSIVAGALNEQFF
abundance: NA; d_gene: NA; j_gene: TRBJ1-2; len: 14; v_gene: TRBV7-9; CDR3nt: TGTGCCAGCAGCTCACTACAGGGAAACTATGGCTACACCTTC; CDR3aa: CASSSLQGNYGYTF
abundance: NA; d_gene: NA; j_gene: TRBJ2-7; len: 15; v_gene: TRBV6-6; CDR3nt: TGTGCCAGCAGTTACTCAGGACGGGACGCCTACGAGCAGTACTTC; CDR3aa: CASSYSGRDAYEQYF
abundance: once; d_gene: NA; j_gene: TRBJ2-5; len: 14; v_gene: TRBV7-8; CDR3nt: TGTGCCAGCAGTAAAGGACTTATGAAAGAGACCCAGTACTTC; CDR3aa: CASSKGLMKETQYF
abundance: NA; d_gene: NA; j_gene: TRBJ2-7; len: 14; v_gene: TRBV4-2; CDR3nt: TGTGCCAGCAGCCTTGGCGGGGATTCCTACGAGCAGTACTTC; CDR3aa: CASSLGGDSYEQYF
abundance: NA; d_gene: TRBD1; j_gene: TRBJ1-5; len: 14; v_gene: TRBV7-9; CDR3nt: TGTGCCAGCAGCCAGGGACAGCTCAATCAGCCCCAGCATTTT; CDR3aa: CASSQGQLNQPQHF
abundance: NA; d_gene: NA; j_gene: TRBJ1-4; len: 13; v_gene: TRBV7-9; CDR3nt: TGTGCCAGCACCCGAGGGGGGGGTGAAAAACTGTTTTTT; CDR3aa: CASTRGGGEKLFF
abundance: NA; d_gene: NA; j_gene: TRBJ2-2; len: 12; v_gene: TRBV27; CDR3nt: TGTGCCAGCAGCCCCCAGGACGGGGAGCTGTTTTTT; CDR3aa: CASSPQDGELFF
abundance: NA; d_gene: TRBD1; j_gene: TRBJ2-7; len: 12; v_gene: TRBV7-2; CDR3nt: TGTGCCAGCAGCTTAGATACGGGACAGCGATGCTTC; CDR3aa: CASSLDTGQRCF
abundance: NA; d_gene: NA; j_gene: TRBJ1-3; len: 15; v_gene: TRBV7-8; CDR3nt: TGTGCCAGCAGCCCTGAGAGGATCTCTGGAAACACCATATATTTT; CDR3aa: CASSPERISGNTIYF
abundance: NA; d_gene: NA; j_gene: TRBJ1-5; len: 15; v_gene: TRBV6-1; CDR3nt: TGTGCCAGCAGTGAAGCACTGGGGGGCAATCAGCCCCAGCATTTT; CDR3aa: CASSEALGGNQPQHF
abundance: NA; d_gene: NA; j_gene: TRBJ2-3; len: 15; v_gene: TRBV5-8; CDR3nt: TGTGCCAGCAGCTGGAAACAGGGAAGCACAGATACGCAGTATTTT; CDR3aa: CASSWKQGSTDTQYF
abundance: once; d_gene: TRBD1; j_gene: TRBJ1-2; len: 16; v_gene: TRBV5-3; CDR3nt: TGTGCCAGAAGCCCAGACCAGGGGGGTCATAACTATGGCTACACCTTC; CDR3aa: CARSPDQGGHNYGYTF
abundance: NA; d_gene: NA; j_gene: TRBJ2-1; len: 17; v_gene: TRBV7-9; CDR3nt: TGTGCCAGCAGCTTAGCTAAAACTAGTGATCTTTACAATGAGCAGTTCTTC; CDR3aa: CASSLAKTSDLYNEQFF